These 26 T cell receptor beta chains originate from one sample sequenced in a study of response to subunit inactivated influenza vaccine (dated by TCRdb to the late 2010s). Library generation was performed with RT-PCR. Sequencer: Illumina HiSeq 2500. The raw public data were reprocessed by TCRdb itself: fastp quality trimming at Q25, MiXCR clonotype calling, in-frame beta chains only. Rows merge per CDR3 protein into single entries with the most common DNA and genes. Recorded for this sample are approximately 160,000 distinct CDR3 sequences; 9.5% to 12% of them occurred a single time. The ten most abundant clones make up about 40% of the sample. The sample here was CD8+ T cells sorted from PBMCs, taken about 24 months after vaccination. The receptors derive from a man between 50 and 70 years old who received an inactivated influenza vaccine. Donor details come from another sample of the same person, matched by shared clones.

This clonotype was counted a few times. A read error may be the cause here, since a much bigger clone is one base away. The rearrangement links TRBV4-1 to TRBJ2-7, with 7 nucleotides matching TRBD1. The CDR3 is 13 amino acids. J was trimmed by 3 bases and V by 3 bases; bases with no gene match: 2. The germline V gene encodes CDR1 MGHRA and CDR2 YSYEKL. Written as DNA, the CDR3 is TGCGCCAGCAGCCAGAGACAGGGCTACGAGCAGTACTTC. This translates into CASSQRQGYEQYF.

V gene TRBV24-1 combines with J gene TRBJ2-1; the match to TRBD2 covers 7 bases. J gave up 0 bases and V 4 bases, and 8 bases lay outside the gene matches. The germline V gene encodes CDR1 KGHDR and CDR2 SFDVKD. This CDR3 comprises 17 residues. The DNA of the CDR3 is TGTGCCACCAGTGACCAGACTAGCTGGAGCTCCTACAATGAGCAGTTCTTC. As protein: CATSDQTSWSSYNEQFF.

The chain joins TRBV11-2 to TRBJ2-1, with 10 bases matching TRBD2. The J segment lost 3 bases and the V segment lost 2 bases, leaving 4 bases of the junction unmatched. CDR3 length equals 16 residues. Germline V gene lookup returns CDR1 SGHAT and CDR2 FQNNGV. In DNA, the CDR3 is TGTGCCAGCAGCTTATCTTTAGCGGGAGGCTACAATGAGCAGTTCTTC. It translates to CASSLSLAGGYNEQFF.

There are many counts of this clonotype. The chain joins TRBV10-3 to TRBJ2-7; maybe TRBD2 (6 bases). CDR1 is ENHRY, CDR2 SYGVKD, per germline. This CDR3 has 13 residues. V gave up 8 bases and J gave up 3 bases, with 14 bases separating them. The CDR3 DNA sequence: TGTGCCATCGGTGCTAGCGAGATCTACGAGCAGTACTTC. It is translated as CAIGASEIYEQYF.

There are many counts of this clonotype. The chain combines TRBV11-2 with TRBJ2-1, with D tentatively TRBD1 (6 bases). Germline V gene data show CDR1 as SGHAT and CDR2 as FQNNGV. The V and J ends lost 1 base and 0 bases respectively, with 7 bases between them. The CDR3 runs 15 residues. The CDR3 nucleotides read TGTGCCAGCAGCTTAGGGACAGTCTCCTACAATGAGCAGTTCTTC. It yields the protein CASSLGTVSYNEQFF.

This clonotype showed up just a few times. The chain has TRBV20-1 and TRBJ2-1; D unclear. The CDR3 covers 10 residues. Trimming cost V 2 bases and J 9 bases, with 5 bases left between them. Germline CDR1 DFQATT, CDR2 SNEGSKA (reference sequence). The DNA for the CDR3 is TGCAGTGCTAGATACGTTGAGCAGTTCTTC. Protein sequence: CSARYVEQFF.

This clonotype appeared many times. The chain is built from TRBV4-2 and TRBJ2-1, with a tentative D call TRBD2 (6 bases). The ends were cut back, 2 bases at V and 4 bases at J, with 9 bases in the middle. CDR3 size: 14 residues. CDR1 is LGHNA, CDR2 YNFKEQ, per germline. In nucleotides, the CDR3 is TGTGCCAGCAGCCAAACCCGGGGGTACAATGAGCAGTTCTTC. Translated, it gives CASSQTRGYNEQFF.

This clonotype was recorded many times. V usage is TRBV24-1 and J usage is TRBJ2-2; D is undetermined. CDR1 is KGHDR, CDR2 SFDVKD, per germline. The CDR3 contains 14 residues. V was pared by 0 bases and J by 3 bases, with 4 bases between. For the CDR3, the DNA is TGTGCCACCAGTGATTTGTTCGACACCGGGGAGCTGTTTTTT. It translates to CATSDLFDTGELFF.

Here the CDR3 DNA reads TGTGCCAGCAGTCCAGGGACAGGGGCTATCTACGAGCAGTACTTC. Amino acids: CASSPGTGAIYEQYF. V usage is TRBV6-1 and J usage is TRBJ2-7; TRBD1 matches 10 bases. Germline V CDR1 and CDR2: MNHNS, SASEGT. The V gene end was trimmed by 5 bases and the J gene end by 3 bases; junction bases not matched to a gene: 7. CDR3 length equals 15 residues.

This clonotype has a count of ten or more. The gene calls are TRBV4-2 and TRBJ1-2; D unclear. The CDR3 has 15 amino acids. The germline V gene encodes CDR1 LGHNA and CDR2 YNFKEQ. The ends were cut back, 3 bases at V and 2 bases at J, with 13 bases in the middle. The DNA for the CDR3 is TGTGCCAGCAGCCAGAGGAAACCGGGAAACTATGGCTACACCTTC. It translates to CASSQRKPGNYGYTF.

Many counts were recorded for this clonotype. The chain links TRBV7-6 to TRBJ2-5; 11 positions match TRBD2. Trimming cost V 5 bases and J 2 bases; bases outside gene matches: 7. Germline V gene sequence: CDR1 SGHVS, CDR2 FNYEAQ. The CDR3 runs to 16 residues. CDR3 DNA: TGTGCCAGCAGCCACGGACTAGCGGGCCGACAAGAGACCCAGTACTTC. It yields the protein CASSHGLAGRQETQYF.

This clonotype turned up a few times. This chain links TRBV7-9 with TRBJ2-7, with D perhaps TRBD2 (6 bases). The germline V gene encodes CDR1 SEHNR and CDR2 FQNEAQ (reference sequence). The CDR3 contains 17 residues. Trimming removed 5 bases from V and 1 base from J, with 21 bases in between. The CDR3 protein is CASSLPRGLGESYEQYF. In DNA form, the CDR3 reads TGTGCCAGCAGCCTCCCTAGGGGACTTGGCGAATCCTACGAGCAGTACTTC.

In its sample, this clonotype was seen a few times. The CDR3 DNA is TGCAGCGTTTTTAGCGGGAGGGCATTTGAGCAGTTCTTC. It codes for CSVFSGRAFEQFF. The chain is built from TRBV29-1 and TRBJ2-1, with 11 bases fitting TRBD2. The germline V gene encodes CDR1 SQVTM and CDR2 ANQGSEA. The V segment lost 5 bases and the J segment 9 bases; nucleotides outside the gene matches: 6. The CDR3 sequence is 13 residues long.

The CDR3 loop reads CASSSSAGGRSGELFF. CDR3 nucleotide sequence: TGTGCCAGCAGCTCTTCAGCGGGAGGCCGTTCCGGGGAGCTGTTTTTT. This chain links TRBV7-8 with TRBJ2-2; 9 bases fit TRBD2. The CDR3 totals 16 residues. Germline CDR1 reads SGHVS; CDR2 reads FQNEAQ. After removal of 4 bases from V and 6 bases from J, the junction contained 9 bases not matched to a gene. The full variable domain, its missing parts supplied by reference TRBV7-8 and TRBJ2-2, is GAGVSQSPRYKVAKRGQDVALRCDPISGHVSLFWYQQALGQGPEFLTYFQNEAQLDKSGLPSDRFFAERPEGSVSTLKIQRTQQEDSAVYLCASSSSAGGRSGELFFGEGSRLTVL.

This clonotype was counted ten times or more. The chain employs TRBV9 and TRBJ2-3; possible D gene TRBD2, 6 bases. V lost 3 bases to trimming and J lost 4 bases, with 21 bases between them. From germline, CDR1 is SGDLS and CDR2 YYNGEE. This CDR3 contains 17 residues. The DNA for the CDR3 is TGTGCCAGCAGCGCCCCGTGGGGGGAGTGGTATTCAGATACGCAGTATTTT. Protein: CASSAPWGEWYSDTQYF.

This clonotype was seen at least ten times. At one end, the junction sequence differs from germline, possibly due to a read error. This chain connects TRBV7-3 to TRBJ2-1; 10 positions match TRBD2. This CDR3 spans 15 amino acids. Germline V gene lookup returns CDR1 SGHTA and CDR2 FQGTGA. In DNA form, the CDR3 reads TGTGCCAGCAGCATAACCGGGACTAGCGACAATGAGCAGTTCTTC. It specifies CASSITGTSDNEQFF.

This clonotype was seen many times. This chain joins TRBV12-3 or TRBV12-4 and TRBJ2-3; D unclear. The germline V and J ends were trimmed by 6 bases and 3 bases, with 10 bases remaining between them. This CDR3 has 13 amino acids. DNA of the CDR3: TGTGCCAGCAGGCGCGATGGTACAGATACGCAGTATTTT. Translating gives CASRRDGTDTQYF.

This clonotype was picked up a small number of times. DNA of the CDR3: TGTGCCAGCAGTTACTCGATTGGGGGGATCGGGGAGCTGTTTTTT. Protein: CASSYSIGGIGELFF. The chain has TRBV6-2 or TRBV6-3 and TRBJ2-2; tentatively, D is TRBD2 (6 bases). V lost 0 bases to trimming and J lost 7 bases, with 12 bases between them. The CDR3 extends over 15 amino acids. CDR1 and CDR2 (germline): MNHEY, SVGEGT.

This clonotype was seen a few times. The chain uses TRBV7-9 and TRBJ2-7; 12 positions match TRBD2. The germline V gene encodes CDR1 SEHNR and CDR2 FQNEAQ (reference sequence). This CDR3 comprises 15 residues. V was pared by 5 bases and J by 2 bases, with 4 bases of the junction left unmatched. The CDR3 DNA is TGTGCCAGCAGCACGACTAGCGGGGGTACCTACGAGCAGTACTTC. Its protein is CASSTTSGGTYEQYF.

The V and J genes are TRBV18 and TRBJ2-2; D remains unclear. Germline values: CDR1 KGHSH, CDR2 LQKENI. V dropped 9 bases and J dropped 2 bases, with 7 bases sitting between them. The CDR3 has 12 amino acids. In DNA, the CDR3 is TGTGCCAGTCCAGATAACACCGGGGAGCTGTTTTTT. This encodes CASPDNTGELFF.

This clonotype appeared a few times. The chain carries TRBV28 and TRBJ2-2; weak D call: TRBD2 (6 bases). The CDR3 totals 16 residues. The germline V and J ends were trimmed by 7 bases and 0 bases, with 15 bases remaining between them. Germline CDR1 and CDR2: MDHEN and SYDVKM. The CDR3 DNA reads TGTGCCAGCATGGGCCTTAGCGGACCGAACACCGGGGAGCTGTTTTTT. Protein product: CASMGLSGPNTGELFF.

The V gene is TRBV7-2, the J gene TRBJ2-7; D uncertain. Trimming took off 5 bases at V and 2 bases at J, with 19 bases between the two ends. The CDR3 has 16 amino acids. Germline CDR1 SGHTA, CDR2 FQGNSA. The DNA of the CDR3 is TGTGCCAGCAGCGACTGGGCCAATAAGGGCACCTACGAGCAGTACTTC. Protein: CASSDWANKGTYEQYF.

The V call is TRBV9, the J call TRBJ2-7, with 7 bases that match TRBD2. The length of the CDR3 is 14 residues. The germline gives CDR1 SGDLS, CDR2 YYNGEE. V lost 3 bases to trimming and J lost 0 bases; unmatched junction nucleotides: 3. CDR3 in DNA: TGTGCCAGCAGCGGAGCGGGGAGCTCCTACGAGCAGTACTTC. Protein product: CASSGAGSSYEQYF.

The CDR3 coding sequence is TGTGCCAGCAGCGTAGAGGGGGGCTCCTACGAGCAGTACTTC. Translated: CASSVEGGSYEQYF. The V gene is TRBV9, the J gene TRBJ2-7; D may be TRBD1 or TRBD2 (6 bases each). The V end was cut by 0 bases, the J end by 0 bases, with 7 bases between. Germline loops: CDR1 SGDLS, CDR2 YYNGEE. The CDR3 is made up of 14 amino acids.

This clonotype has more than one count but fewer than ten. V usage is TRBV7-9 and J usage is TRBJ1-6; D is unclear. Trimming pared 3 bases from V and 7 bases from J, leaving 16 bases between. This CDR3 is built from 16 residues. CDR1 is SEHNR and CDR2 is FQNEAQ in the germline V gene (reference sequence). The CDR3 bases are TGTGCCAGCAGCTTCCCGACCTGGGTGGTGAATTCACCCCTCCACTTT. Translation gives CASSFPTWVVNSPLHF.

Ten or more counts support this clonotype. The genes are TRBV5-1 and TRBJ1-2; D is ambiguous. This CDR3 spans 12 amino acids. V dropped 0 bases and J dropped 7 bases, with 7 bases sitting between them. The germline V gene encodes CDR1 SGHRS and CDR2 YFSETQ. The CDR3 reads CASSLDAPGYTF. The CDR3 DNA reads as TGCGCCAGCAGCTTGGATGCACCTGGCTACACCTTC.